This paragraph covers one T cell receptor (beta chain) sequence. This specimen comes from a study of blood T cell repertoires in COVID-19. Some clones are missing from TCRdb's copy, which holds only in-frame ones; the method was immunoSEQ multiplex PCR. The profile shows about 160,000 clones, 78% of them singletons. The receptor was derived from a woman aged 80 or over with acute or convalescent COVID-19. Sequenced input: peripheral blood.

CDR3 sequence (DNA): TGTGCCAGCAGCCCGCAGGTGAGGAACACTGAAGCTTTCTTT. Residues: CASSPQVRNTEAFF. The chain uses TRBV5-5 and TRBJ1-1, with D unclear. Trimming left V 4 bases short and J 1 base short, with 11 bases between. Per the germline V gene, CDR1 is SGHKS and CDR2 is YYEKEE (reference sequence). This CDR3 spans 14 amino acids.